Listed below are T cell receptor beta chains from one sample, sequenced in a study of CD8+CD57+ T cells in acquired aplastic anemia. TCRdb re-called the reads through MiXCR, storing one row per CDR3 protein. The sample lists 200,000 or so distinct CDR3 sequences; over 60% were seen once. Sequencing used sorted CD4+, CD8+, or CD8+CD57+ T cells (not recorded which) from PBMCs. The receptors originated from a human donor with severe aplastic anemia or a healthy control (not recorded which). CDR3s include the opening cysteine and the closing phenylalanine or tryptophan. Fields, in order: CDR3 length, D gene, clone size, J gene, V gene, CDR3 protein, CDR3 DNA. The D gene is left open where the match is weak. Expanded clones are given a class, and other clones once, few, many or no size at all.

>15|TRBD2|many|TRBJ2-1|TRBV6-5
CASSSQPGLAGEQFF
TGTGCCAGCAGTTCCCAACCCGGACTAGCTGGTGAGCAGTTCTTC
>16|TRBD1|many|TRBJ1-4|TRBV7-2
CASARDRGATNEKLFF
TGTGCCAGCGCCCGGGACAGGGGTGCAACTAATGAAAAACTGTTTTTT
>13|NA|many|TRBJ2-1|TRBV30
CAWSVGSPNEQFF
TGTGCCTGGAGTGTAGGATCGCCCAATGAGCAGTTCTTC
>12|NA|NA|TRBJ2-2|TRBV7-6
CASSSQGGELFF
TGTGCCAGCAGCTCCCAGGGTGGGGAGCTGTTTTTT
>14|NA|NA|TRBJ1-6|TRBV2
CASSDIEEDSPLHF
TGTGCCAGCAGCGACATTGAGGAGGACTCACCCCTCCACTTT
>16|NA|NA|TRBJ2-1|TRBV15
CATSRASGDGQNEQFF
TGTGCCACCAGCAGAGCCTCCGGGGACGGCCAAAATGAGCAGTTCTTC
>21|NA|NA|TRBJ1-4|TRBV7-9
CASSSTRPGDNHRRGNEKLFF
TGTGCCAGCAGCTCCACCCGACCGGGAGACAATCACCGCCGGGGGAACGAAAAACTGTTTTTT
>15|NA|many|TRBJ1-2|TRBV20-1
CSAASGEGFNYGYTF
TGCAGTGCCGCCTCGGGGGAGGGATTTAACTATGGCTACACCTTC
>16|TRBD1|NA|TRBJ2-1|TRBV2
CARIRYRGGSYNEQFF
TGTGCCAGGATTCGATACAGGGGTGGTTCCTACAATGAGCAGTTCTTC
>12|NA|once|TRBJ1-2|TRBV19
CASTSPMNGYTF
TGTGCCAGTACCTCACCGATGAATGGCTACACCTTC
>14|NA|NA|TRBJ2-5|TRBV7-9
CASSLEGSQETQYF
TGTGCCAGCAGCTTAGAAGGGTCACAAGAGACCCAGTACTTC
>14|NA|NA|TRBJ1-6|TRBV7-2
CASSLARGDSPLHF
TGTGCCAGCAGCTTAGCGCGGGGTGACTCACCCCTCCACTTT
>13|NA|NA|TRBJ1-1|TRBV9
CASSEGTVPNAFF
TGTGCCAGCAGCGAAGGAACAGTGCCGAATGCTTTCTTT
>14|NA|NA|TRBJ1-2|TRBV20-1
CSARTGIANYGYTF
TGCAGTGCTAGGACAGGAATTGCTAACTATGGCTACACCTTC
>13|NA|few|TRBJ2-3|TRBV15
CATSRDPTDTQYF
TGTGCCACCAGCAGAGATCCGACAGATACGCAGTATTTT
>13|NA|many|TRBJ2-1|TRBV19
CATNAGERAEQFF
TGTGCCACCAACGCAGGGGAACGGGCTGAGCAGTTCTTC
>12|NA|NA|TRBJ2-3|TRBV7-9
CASTEGKDTQYF
TGTGCCAGCACTGAAGGAAAAGATACGCAGTATTTT
>13|NA|NA|TRBJ1-1|TRBV19
CASSQSGDTEAFF
TGTGCCAGTAGCCAATCGGGAGACACTGAAGCTTTCTTT
>13|NA|NA|TRBJ1-1|TRBV19
CASNGGTNTEAFF
TGTGCCAGTAATGGGGGTACGAACACTGAAGCTTTCTTT
>11|TRBD1|NA|TRBJ2-7|TRBV20-1
CSADRDYEQYF
TGCAGTGCTGACAGGGACTACGAGCAGTACTTC
>15|NA|NA|TRBJ2-1|TRBV19
CASSMGASSYNEQFF
TGTGCCAGTAGTATGGGGGCCAGCTCCTACAATGAGCAGTTCTTC
>15|TRBD1|few|TRBJ2-7|TRBV7-3
CASSSTGTGSSEQYF
TGTGCCAGCAGCTCCACCGGGACAGGGTCAAGCGAGCAGTACTTC
>16|NA|many|TRBJ2-5|TRBV5-8
CASSKEPGTPRETQYF
TGTGCCAGCAGCAAAGAACCAGGGACCCCGAGGGAGACCCAGTACTTC
>16|NA|NA|TRBJ1-3|TRBV24-1
CATSDLLNFSGNTIYF
TGTGCCACCAGTGACCTCCTCAATTTCTCTGGAAACACCATATATTTT
>14|NA|NA|TRBJ2-3|TRBV7-3
CASSQGPSTDTQYF
TGTGCCAGCAGCCAGGGGCCTAGCACAGATACGCAGTATTTT
>12|TRBD2|NA|TRBJ2-7|TRBV7-9
CASSWGGYEQYF
TGTGCCAGCAGCTGGGGGGGCTACGAGCAGTACTTC
>15|TRBD1|NA|TRBJ2-2|TRBV7-2
CASSPGQANTGELFF
TGTGCCAGCAGCCCCGGACAGGCGAACACCGGGGAGCTGTTTTTT
>15|TRBD2|NA|TRBJ2-7|TRBV2
CASSPTSGGAYEQYF
TGTGCCAGCAGTCCCACTAGCGGGGGGGCCTACGAGCAGTACTTC
>16|TRBD1|NA|TRBJ1-5|TRBV10-3
CAISETDRGGNQPQHF
TGTGCCATCAGTGAGACCGACAGGGGCGGCAATCAGCCCCAGCATTTT
>15|TRBD2|NA|TRBJ2-3|TRBV12-3/TRBV12-4
CASSSTSSRFDTQYF
TGTGCCAGCAGCTCGACTAGCTCTCGATTTGATACGCAGTATTTT
>14|NA|NA|TRBJ1-1|TRBV11-2
CASGQRAGNTEAFF
TGTGCCAGCGGACAGAGAGCTGGGAACACTGAAGCTTTCTTT
>14|TRBD1|NA|TRBJ1-6|TRBV2
CASRTGTYNSPLHF
TGTGCCAGCAGGACAGGGACCTATAATTCACCCCTCCACTTT
>15|TRBD1|few|TRBJ1-6|TRBV2
CASSVTGGRDSPLHF
TGTGCCAGCAGTGTGACAGGGGGCAGGGATTCACCCCTCCACTTT
>14|NA|NA|TRBJ1-4|TRBV19
CASSIRERPRKLFF
TGTGCCAGTAGTATAAGAGAACGGCCTAGAAAACTGTTTTTT
>13|NA|NA|TRBJ2-2|TRBV7-9
CASSSMNTGELFF
TGTGCCAGCAGCTCTATGAACACCGGGGAGCTGTTTTTT
>11|NA|NA|TRBJ1-2|TRBV25-1
CASSELYGYTF
TGTGCCAGCAGTGAATTATATGGCTACACCTTC
>17|TRBD1|many|TRBJ1-2|TRBV5-8
CASSLEGQGASNYGYTF
TGTGCCAGCAGCTTGGAGGGACAGGGGGCGTCTAACTATGGCTACACCTTC
>13|TRBD1|once|TRBJ1-2|TRBV11-2
CASSSLGQGSYTF
TGTGCCAGCAGCTCTCTGGGACAGGGGAGCTACACCTTC
>15|TRBD1|NA|TRBJ1-4|TRBV24-1
CATSDPTGEDEKLFF
TGTGCCACCAGTGATCCCACAGGGGAGGATGAAAAACTGTTTTTT
>12|NA|NA|TRBJ1-2|TRBV7-9
CASSLGWADATF
TGTGCCAGCAGCTTAGGTTGGGCGGACGCAACCTTC
>15|NA|NA|TRBJ1-5|TRBV24-1
CATSDGVGTNQPQHF
TGTGCCACCAGTGATGGGGTAGGGACGAATCAGCCCCAGCATTTT
>17|NA|few|TRBJ2-7|TRBV7-6
CASSLARGRGSSYEQYF
TGTGCCAGCAGCTTAGCGCGGGGCCGGGGTTCCTCCTACGAGCAGTACTTC
>14|NA|NA|TRBJ2-2|TRBV7-2
CASSLDRNTGELFF
TGTGCCAGCAGCTTAGACCGGAACACCGGGGAGCTGTTTTTT